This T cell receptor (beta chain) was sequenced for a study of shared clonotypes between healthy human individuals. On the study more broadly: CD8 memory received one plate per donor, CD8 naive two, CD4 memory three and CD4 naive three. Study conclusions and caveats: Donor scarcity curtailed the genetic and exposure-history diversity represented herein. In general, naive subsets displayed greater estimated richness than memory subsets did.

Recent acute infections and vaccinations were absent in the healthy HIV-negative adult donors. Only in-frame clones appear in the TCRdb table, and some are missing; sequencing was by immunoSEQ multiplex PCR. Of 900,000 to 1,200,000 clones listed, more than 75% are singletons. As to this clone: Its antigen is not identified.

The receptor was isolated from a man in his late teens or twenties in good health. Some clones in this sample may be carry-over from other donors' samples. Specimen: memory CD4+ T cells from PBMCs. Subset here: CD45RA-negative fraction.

CDR3 in amino acids: CASSYSGFLSYEQYF. CDR3 DNA sequence: TGTGCCAGCAGTTACTCAGGGTTCCTCTCCTACGAGCAGTACTTC. The rearrangement links TRBV6-5 to TRBJ2-7; no reliable D call. Germline loops: CDR1 MNHEY, CDR2 SVGAGI. The CDR3 extends over 15 amino acids. The ends were cut back, 0 bases at V and 0 bases at J, with 9 bases in the middle.